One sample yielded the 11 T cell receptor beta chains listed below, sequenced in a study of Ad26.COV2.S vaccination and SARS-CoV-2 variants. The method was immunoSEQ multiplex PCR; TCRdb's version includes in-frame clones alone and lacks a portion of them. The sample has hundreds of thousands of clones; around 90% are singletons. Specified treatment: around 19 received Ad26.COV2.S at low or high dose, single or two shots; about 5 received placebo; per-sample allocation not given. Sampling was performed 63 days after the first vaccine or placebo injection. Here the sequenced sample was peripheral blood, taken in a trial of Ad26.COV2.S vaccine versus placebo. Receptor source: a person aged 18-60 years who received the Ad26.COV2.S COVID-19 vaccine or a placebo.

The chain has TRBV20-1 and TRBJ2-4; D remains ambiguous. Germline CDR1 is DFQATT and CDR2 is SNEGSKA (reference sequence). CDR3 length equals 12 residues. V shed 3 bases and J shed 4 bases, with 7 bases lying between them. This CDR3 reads CSASALKNIQYF. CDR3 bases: TGCAGTGCTAGTGCCTTAAAAAACATTCAGTACTTC.

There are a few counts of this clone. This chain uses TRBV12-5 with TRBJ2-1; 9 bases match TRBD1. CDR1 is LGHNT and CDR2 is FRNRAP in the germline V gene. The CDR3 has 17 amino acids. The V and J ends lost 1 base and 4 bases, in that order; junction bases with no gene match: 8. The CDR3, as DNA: TGTGCTAGTGGTTTGGGCACCGGGACAGGGATTTACAATGAGCAGTTCTTC. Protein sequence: CASGLGTGTGIYNEQFF.

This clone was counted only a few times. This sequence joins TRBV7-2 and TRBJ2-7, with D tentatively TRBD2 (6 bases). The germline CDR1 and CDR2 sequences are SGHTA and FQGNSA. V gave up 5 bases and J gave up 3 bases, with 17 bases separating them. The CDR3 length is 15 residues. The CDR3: CASSPEWRGGYEQYF. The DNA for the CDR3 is TGTGCCAGCAGCCCCGAGTGGAGGGGCGGCTACGAGCAGTACTTC.

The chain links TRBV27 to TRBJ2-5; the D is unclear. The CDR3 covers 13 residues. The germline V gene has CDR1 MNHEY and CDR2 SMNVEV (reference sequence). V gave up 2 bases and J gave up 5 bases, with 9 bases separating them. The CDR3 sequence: CASSLGIGETQYF. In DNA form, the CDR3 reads TGTGCCAGCAGTTTAGGGATTGGGGAGACCCAGTACTTC.

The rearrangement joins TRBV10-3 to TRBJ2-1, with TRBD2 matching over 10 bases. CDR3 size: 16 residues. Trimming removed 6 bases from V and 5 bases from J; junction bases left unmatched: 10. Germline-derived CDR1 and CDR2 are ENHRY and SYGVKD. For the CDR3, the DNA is TGTGCCATCAGCGCAATTGGGACTAGCGAAGACAATGAGCAGTTCTTC. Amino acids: CAISAIGTSEDNEQFF.

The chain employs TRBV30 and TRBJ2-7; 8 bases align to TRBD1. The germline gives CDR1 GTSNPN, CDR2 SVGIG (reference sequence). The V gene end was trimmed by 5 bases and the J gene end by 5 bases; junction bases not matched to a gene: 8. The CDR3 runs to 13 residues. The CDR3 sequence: CAWAGQAPHEQYF. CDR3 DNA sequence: TGTGCCTGGGCGGGACAGGCTCCCCACGAGCAGTACTTC. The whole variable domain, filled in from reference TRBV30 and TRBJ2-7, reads SQTIHQWPATLVQPVGSPLSLECTVEGTSNPNLYWYRQAAGRGLQLLFYSVGIGQISSEVPQNLSASRPQDRQFILSSKKLLLSDSGFYLCAWAGQAPHEQYFGPGTRLTVT.

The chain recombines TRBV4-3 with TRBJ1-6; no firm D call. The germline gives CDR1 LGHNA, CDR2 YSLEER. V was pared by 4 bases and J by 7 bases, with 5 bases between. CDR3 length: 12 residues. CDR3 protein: CASSLENSPLHF. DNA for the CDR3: TGCGCCAGCAGCCTAGAGAATTCACCCCTCCACTTT.

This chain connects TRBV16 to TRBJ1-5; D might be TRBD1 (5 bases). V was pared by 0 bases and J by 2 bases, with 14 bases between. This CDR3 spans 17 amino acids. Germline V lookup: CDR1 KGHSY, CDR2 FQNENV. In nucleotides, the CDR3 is TGTGCCAGCAGCCAATCTTTGGGGGTAGACGGCAATCAGCCCCAGCATTTT. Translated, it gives CASSQSLGVDGNQPQHF.

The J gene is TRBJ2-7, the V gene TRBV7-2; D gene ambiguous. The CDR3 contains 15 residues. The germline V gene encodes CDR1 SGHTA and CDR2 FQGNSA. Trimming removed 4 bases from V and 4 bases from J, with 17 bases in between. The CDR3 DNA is TGTGCCAGCAGCTCAACCCCGGGCCGATCATACGAGCAGTACTTC. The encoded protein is CASSSTPGRSYEQYF.

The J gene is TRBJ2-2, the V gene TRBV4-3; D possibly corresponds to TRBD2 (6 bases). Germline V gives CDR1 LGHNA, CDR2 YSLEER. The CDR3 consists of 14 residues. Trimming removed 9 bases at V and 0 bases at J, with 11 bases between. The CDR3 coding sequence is TGCGCCAGTGCCCTAGCGACGAACACCGGGGAGCTGTTTTTT. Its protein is CASALATNTGELFF.

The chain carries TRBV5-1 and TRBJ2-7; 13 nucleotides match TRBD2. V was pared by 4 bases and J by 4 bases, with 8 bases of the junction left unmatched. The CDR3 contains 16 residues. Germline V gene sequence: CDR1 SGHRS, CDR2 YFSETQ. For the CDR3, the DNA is TGCGCCAGCAGCCCTACGACTAGCGGGGGGCTGTACGAGCAGTACTTC. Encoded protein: CASSPTTSGGLYEQYF.